Listed below are T cell receptor beta chains from one sample, sequenced in a study of blood T cell repertoires in COVID-19. Produced via immunoSEQ multiplex PCR; TCRdb's table is partial and in-frame only. The sample includes 94,000 or so clones, approximately 80% of them seen just once. Sequencing was done on a sample of peripheral blood. Receptor source: a man aged 60 to 69 with acute or convalescent COVID-19. CDR3s leave out the opening cysteine and the closing phenylalanine or tryptophan. The D gene is left open where the match is weak.

D	V	CDR3
TRBD2	TRBV9	ASSRRGGENTDTQY
TRBD1	TRBV28	ASTTGGAYSYGYT
NA	TRBV12-3/TRBV12-4	ASSFGEVPQH
TRBD1	TRBV5-6	ASRLGQDPRGYT
TRBD1	TRBV29-1	SVTGTGVREQF
TRBD2	TRBV4-3	ASSQMTSGTGDTQY
NA	TRBV12-3/TRBV12-4	ASSLGRAGEQY
NA	TRBV4-3	ASSQELWGGADTQY
TRBD2	TRBV11-3	ASSLRSGGATGELF
NA	TRBV29-1	SVATGSGGELF
NA	TRBV7-8	ASSLRLLERGNTIY
TRBD1	TRBV28	ASRGQGYGYT
NA	TRBV19	ASSRQRTVLHYEQY
TRBD1	TRBV12-5	ASARQGANTGELF
NA	TRBV11-2	ASSTKSSYNSPLH
NA	TRBV2	ASSEGPKAGRRTDTQY
TRBD1	TRBV14	ASSQLTTGAGPRANYGYT
NA	TRBV2	ASSEFGVKAF
TRBD2	TRBV2	ATSGGPLETQY
TRBD2	TRBV6-5	ASSPAGGLADTQY
TRBD1	TRBV5-1	ASSLGQGSEAF
TRBD1	TRBV5-6	ASSLRVGQSNYGYT
TRBD1	TRBV29-1	SVGTGGGTEAF
TRBD1	TRBV7-9	ASSLVETGAKNYGYT
TRBD1	TRBV24-1	AIRDSRNQPQH
TRBD1	TRBV5-8	ASSRTGGYTGELF
TRBD1	TRBV9	ASSAPPGTGVEKLF
NA	TRBV2	ASGAVTSTDTQY
NA	TRBV5-5	ASSLQGKSPH
NA	TRBV7-2	ASSLEAEGGRGYT
TRBD1	TRBV7-2	ASRATGGSYEQY
TRBD2	TRBV3-1/TRBV3-2	ASSQGLAGAGQGEQF
NA	TRBV18	ASSPRQTSYGYT
NA	TRBV5-1	ASRGIALGGTDTQY
TRBD1	TRBV18	ASSQDRGQPQH
TRBD1	TRBV27	ASSKKTGLRDTQY
NA	TRBV19	ASSIDTDEKLF
TRBD1	TRBV6-6	ASRDRNSISPQH
NA	TRBV18	ASSPWGAVTDTQY
TRBD2	TRBV5-1	ASSPGPGGIISGANVLT
TRBD1	TRBV29-1	SVGGQGFEAF
NA	TRBV5-6	ASSYLQGSYGYT
NA	TRBV7-2	ASSLAAPSLGGSSGNTIY
NA	TRBV4-2	ASSQGGSGGYT
NA	TRBV6-5	ASSYSMSGESEQY
NA	TRBV3-1/TRBV3-2	ASSQDSSYNEQF
TRBD2	TRBV10-2	ASSPGLAGGPVSLVSFTDTQY
TRBD1	TRBV12-3/TRBV12-4	ASTKTGGGKLF
NA	TRBV6-5	ASSPDSWGNQPQH
NA	TRBV9	ASSVEGARNRYT
NA	TRBV11-3	ASSLVGGTTYNEQF
TRBD1	TRBV5-8	ASSSRQGYGYT
NA	TRBV7-2	ASSSKQGNNEKLF
NA	TRBV9	ASSVGGNGELF
TRBD2	TRBV6-7	ASSRGLAGDQETQY
TRBD1	TRBV7-2	ASSGFPRGKNEQY
TRBD1	TRBV7-9	ASSRSRHGTVYEKLF
NA	TRBV14	ASSQDHGLGGNTEAF
TRBD1	TRBV15	ATSRMGQKNEKLF
TRBD1	TRBV27	ASSFLQGSYEQY